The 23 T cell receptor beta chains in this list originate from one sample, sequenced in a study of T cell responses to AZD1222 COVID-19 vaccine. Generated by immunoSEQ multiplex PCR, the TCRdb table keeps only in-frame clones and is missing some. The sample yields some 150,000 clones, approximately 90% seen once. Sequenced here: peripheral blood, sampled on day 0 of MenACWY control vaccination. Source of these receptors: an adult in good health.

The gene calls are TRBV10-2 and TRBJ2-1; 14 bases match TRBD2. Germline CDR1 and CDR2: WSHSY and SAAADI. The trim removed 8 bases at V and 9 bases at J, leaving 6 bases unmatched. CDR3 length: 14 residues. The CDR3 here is CASGTSGSEGEQFF. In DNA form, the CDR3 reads TGCGCCAGCGGGACTAGCGGGAGTGAGGGTGAGCAGTTCTTC.

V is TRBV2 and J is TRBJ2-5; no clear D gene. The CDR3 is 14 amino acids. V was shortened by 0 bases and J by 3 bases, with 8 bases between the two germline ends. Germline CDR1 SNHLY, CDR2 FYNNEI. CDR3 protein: CASSEARTKETQYF. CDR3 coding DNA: TGTGCCAGCAGTGAAGCCCGGACGAAAGAGACCCAGTACTTC.

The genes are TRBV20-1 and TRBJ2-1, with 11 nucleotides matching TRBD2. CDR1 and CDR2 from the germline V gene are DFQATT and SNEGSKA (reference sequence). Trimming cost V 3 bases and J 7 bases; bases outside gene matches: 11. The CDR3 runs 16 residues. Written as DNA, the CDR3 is TGCAGTGCTAGTGTCATCCGGCCTAGCGGGGGGAATGAGCAGTTCTTC. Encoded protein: CSASVIRPSGGNEQFF.

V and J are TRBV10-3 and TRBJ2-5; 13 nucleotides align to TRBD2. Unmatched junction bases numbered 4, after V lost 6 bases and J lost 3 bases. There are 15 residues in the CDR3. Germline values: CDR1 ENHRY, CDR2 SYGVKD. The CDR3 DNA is TGTGCCATCAGCCAAGGGACTAGCGGGAAAGAGACCCAGTACTTC. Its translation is CAISQGTSGKETQYF.

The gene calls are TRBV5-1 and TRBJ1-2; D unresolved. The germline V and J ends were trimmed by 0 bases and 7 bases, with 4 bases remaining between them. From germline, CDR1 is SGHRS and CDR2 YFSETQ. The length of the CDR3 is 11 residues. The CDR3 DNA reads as TGCGCCAGCAGCTTGGGAGTTGGCTACACCTTC. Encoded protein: CASSLGVGYTF.

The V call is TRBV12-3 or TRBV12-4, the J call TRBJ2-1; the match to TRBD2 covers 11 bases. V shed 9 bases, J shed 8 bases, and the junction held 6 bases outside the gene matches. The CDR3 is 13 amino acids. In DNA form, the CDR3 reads TGTGCCAGTCTAGCGGGGGGTTTGGATGAGCAGTTCTTC. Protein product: CASLAGGLDEQFF.

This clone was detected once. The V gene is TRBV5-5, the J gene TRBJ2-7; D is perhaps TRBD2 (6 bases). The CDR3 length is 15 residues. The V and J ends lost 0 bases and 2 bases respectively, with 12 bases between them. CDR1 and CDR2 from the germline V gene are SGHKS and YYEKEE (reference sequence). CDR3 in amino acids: CASSLEGSGAYEQYF. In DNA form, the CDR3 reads TGTGCCAGCAGCTTGGAGGGTAGCGGAGCCTACGAGCAGTACTTC.

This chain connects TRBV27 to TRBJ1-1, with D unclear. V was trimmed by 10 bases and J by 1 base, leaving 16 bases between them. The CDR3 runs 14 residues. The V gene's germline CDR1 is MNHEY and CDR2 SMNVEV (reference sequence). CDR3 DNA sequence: TGTGCCACACGACCCTGGGCGGCGAACACTGAAGCTTTCTTT. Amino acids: CATRPWAANTEAFF.

The DNA for the CDR3 is TGTGCCAGCAGTCGGGACAGAAAAAATGAAAAACTGTTTTTT. Translating gives CASSRDRKNEKLFF. V usage is TRBV2 and J usage is TRBJ1-4, with 7 bases aligning to TRBD1. The trim removed 5 bases at V and 5 bases at J, leaving 5 bases unmatched. Germline loops: CDR1 SNHLY, CDR2 FYNNEI. The CDR3 is 14 amino acids.

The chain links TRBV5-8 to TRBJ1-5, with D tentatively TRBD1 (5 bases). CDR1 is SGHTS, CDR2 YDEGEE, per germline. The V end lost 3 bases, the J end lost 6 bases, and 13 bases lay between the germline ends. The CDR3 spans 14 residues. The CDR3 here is CASSSRAGTQPQHF. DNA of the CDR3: TGTGCCAGCAGCTCCCGGGCAGGGACTCAGCCCCAGCATTTT.

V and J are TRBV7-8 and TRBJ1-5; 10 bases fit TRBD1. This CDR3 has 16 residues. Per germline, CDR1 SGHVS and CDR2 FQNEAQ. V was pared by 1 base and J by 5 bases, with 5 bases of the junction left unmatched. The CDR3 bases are TGTGCCAGCAGCTTAGACAAGGACAGGGGGGATCAGCCCCAGCATTTT. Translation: CASSLDKDRGDQPQHF.

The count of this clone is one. CDR3 residues: CASRSRGRGGANVLTF. Written as DNA, the CDR3 is TGTGCCAGTAGATCGCGGGGCAGAGGGGGGGCCAACGTCCTGACTTTC. The V gene is TRBV19, the J gene TRBJ2-6; perhaps TRBD2 as D (6 bases). The CDR3 contains 16 residues. Germline V gives CDR1 LNHDA, CDR2 SQIVND (reference sequence). V dropped 6 bases and J dropped 4 bases, with 16 bases sitting between them.

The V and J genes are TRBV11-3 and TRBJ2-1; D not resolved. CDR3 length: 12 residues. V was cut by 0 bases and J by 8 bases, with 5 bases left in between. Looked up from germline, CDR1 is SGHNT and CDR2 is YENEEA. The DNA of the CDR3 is TGTGCCAGCAGCTTAGATCCGGATGAGCAGTTCTTC. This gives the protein CASSLDPDEQFF.

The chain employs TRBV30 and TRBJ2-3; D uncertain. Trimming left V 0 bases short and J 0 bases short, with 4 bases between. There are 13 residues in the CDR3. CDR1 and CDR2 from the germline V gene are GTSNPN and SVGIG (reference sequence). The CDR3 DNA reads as TGTGCCTGGAGTGTTCCCAGCACAGATACGCAGTATTTT. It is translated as CAWSVPSTDTQYF.

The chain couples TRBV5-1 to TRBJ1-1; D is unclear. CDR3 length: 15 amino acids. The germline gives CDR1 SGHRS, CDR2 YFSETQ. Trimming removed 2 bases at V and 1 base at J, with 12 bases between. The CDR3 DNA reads TGCGCCAGCAGCTTTACGGCCGCCACGAACACTGAAGCTTTCTTT. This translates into CASSFTAATNTEAFF.

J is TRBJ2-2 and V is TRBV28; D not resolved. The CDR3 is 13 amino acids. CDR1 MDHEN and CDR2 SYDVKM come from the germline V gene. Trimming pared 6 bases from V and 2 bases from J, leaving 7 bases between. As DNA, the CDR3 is TGTGCCAGCAGCCCGGTTAACACCGGGGAGCTGTTTTTT. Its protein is CASSPVNTGELFF.

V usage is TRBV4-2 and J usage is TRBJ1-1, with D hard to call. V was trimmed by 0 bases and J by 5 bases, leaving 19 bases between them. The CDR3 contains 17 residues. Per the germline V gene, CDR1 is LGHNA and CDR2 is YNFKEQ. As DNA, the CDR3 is TGTGCCAGCAGCCAAGATGAGCGGGAAGGGCTATCGACTGAAGCTTTCTTT. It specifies CASSQDEREGLSTEAFF.

The CDR3: CASYLRGDRATTEAFF. The DNA of the CDR3 is TGTGCCAGCTACCTCCGCGGGGACAGGGCCACGACTGAAGCTTTCTTT. V gene TRBV19 combines with J gene TRBJ1-1; 9 bases are a match to TRBD1. This CDR3 region has 16 residues. The germline V gene has CDR1 LNHDA and CDR2 SQIVND (reference sequence). After removal of 9 bases from V and 5 bases from J, the junction contained 16 bases not matched to a gene.

The CDR3 nucleotides read TGTGCCAGCCTGACAGGCAACTATGGCTACACCTTC. Its translation: CASLTGNYGYTF. V is TRBV6-6 and J is TRBJ1-2; a possible D gene is TRBD1 (6 bases). The CDR3 is made up of 12 amino acids. Germline values: CDR1 MNHNY, CDR2 SVGAGI (reference sequence). V gave up 8 bases and J gave up 2 bases, with 9 bases separating them.

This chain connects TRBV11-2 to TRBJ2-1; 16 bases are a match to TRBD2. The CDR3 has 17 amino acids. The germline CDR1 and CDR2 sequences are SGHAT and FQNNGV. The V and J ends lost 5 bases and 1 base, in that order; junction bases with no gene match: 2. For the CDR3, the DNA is TGTGCCAGCAGCCCGGGACTAGCGGGGGGGTCCTACAATGAGCAGTTCTTC. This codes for CASSPGLAGGSYNEQFF.

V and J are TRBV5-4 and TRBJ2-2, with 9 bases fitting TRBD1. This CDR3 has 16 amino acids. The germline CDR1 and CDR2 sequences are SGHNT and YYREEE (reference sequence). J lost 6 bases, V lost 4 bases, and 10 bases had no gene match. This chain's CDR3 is CASSPVRDRDSGELFF. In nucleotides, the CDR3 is TGTGCCAGCAGCCCAGTCCGGGACAGGGATTCCGGGGAGCTGTTTTTT.

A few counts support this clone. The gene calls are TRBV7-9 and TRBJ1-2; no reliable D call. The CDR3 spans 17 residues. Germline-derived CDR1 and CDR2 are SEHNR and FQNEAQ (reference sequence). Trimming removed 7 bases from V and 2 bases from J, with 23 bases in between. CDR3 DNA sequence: TGTGCCAGCACTCAGAGCCAATCAAACAAATCGAACTATGGCTACACCTTC. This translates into CASTQSQSNKSNYGYTF.

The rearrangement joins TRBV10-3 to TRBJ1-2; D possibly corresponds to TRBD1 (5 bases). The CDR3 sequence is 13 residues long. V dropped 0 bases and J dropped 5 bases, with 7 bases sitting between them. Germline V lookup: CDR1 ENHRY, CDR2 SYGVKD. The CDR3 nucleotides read TGTGCCATCAGTGAGTCTGGGGGGTATGGCTACACCTTC. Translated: CAISESGGYGYTF.